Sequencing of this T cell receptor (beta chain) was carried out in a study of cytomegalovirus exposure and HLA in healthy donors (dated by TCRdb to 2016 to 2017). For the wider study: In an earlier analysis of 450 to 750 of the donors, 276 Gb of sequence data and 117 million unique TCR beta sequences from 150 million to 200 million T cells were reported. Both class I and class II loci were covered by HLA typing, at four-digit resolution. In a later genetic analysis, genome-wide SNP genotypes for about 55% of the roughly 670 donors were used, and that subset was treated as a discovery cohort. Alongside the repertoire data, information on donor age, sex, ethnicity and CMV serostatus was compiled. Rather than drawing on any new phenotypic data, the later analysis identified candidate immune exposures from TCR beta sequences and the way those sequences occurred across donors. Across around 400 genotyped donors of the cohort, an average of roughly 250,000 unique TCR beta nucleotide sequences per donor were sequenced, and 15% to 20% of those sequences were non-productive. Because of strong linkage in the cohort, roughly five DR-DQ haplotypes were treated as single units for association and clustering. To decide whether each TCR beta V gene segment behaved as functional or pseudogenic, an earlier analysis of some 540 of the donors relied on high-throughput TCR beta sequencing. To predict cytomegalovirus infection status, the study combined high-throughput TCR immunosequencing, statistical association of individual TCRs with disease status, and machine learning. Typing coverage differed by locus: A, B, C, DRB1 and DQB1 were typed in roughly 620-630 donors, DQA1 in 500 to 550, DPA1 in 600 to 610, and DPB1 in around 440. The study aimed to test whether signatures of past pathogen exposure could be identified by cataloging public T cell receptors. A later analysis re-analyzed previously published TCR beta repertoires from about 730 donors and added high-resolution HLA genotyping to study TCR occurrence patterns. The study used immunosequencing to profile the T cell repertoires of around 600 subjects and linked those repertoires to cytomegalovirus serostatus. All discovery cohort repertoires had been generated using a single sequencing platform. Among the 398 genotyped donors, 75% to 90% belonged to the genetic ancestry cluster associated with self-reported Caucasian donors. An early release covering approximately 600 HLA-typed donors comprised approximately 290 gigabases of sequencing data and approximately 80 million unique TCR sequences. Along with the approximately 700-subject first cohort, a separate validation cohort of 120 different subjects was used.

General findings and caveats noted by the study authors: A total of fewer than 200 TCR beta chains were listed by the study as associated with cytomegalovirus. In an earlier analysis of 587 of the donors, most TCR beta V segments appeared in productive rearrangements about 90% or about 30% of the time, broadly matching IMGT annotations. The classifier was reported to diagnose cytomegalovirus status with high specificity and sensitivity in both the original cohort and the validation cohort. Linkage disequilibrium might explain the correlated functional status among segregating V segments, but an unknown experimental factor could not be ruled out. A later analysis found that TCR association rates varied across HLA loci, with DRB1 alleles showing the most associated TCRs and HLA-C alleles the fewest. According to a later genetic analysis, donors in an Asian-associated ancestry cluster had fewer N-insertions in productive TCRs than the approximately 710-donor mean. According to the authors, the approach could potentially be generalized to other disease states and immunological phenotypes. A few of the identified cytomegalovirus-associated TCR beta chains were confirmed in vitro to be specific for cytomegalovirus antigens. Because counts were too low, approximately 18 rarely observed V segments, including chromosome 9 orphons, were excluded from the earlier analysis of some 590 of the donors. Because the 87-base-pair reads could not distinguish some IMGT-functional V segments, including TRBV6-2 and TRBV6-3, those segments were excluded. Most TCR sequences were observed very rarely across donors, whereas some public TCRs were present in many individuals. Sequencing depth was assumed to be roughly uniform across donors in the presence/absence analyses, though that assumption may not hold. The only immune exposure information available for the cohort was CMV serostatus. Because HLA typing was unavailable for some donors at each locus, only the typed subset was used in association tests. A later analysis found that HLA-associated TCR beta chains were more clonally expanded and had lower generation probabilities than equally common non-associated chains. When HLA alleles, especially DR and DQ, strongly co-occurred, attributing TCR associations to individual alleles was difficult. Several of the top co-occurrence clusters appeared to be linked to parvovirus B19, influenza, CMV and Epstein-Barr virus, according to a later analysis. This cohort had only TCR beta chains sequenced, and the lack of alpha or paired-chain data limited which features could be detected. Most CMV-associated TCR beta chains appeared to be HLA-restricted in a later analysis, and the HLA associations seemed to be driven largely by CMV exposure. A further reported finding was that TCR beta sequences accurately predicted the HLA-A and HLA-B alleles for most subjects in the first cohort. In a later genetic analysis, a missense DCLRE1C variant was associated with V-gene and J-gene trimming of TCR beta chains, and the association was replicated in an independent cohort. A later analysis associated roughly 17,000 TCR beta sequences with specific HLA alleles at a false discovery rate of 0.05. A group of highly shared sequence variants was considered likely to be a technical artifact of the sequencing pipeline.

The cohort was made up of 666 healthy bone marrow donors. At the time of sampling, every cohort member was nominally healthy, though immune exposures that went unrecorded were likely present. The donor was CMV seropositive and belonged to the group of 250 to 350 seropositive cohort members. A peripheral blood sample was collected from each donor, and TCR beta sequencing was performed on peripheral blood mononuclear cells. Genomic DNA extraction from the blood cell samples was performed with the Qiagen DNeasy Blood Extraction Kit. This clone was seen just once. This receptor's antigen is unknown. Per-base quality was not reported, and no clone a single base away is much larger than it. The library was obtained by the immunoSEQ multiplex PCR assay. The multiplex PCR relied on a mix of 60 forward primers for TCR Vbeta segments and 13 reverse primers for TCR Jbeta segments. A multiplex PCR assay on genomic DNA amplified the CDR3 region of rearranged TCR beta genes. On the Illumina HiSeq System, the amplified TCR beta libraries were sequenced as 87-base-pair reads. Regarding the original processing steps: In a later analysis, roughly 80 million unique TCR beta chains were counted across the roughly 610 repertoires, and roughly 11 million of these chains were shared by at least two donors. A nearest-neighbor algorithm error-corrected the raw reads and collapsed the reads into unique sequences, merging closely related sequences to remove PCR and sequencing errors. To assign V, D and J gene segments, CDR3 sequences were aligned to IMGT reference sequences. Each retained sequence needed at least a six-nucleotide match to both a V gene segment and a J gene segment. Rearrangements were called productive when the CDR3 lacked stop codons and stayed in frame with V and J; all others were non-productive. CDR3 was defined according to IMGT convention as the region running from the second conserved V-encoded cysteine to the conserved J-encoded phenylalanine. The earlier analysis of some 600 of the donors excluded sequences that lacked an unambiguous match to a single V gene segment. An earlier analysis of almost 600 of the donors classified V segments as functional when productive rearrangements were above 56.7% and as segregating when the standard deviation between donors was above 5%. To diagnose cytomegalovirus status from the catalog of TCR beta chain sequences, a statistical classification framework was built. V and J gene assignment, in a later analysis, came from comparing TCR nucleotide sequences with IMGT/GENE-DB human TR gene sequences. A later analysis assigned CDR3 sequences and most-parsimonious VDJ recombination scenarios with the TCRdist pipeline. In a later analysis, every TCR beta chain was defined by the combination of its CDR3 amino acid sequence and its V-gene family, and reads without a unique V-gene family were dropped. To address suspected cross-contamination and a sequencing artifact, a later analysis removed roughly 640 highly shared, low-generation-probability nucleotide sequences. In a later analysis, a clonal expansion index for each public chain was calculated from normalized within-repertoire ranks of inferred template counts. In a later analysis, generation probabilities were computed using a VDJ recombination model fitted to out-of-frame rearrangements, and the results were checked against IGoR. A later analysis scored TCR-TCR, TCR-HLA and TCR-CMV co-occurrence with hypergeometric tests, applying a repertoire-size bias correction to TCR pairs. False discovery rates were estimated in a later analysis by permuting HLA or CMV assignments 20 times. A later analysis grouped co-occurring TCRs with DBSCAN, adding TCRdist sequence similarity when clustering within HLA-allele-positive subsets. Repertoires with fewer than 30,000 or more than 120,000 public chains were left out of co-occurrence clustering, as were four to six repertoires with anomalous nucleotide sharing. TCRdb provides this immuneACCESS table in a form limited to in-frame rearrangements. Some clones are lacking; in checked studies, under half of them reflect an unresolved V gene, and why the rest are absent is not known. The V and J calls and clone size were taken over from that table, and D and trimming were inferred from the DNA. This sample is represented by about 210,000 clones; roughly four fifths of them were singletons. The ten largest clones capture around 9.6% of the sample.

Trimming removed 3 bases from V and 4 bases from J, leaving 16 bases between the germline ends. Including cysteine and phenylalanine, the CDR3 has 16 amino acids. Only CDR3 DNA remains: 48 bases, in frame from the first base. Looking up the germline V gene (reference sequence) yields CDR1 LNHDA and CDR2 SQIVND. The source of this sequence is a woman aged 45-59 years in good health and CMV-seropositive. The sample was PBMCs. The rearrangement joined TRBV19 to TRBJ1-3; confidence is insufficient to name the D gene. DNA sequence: TGTGCCAGTAGTATCCCGACAATGGGTCCCGGAAACACCATATATTTT. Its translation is CASSIPTMGPGNTIYF.